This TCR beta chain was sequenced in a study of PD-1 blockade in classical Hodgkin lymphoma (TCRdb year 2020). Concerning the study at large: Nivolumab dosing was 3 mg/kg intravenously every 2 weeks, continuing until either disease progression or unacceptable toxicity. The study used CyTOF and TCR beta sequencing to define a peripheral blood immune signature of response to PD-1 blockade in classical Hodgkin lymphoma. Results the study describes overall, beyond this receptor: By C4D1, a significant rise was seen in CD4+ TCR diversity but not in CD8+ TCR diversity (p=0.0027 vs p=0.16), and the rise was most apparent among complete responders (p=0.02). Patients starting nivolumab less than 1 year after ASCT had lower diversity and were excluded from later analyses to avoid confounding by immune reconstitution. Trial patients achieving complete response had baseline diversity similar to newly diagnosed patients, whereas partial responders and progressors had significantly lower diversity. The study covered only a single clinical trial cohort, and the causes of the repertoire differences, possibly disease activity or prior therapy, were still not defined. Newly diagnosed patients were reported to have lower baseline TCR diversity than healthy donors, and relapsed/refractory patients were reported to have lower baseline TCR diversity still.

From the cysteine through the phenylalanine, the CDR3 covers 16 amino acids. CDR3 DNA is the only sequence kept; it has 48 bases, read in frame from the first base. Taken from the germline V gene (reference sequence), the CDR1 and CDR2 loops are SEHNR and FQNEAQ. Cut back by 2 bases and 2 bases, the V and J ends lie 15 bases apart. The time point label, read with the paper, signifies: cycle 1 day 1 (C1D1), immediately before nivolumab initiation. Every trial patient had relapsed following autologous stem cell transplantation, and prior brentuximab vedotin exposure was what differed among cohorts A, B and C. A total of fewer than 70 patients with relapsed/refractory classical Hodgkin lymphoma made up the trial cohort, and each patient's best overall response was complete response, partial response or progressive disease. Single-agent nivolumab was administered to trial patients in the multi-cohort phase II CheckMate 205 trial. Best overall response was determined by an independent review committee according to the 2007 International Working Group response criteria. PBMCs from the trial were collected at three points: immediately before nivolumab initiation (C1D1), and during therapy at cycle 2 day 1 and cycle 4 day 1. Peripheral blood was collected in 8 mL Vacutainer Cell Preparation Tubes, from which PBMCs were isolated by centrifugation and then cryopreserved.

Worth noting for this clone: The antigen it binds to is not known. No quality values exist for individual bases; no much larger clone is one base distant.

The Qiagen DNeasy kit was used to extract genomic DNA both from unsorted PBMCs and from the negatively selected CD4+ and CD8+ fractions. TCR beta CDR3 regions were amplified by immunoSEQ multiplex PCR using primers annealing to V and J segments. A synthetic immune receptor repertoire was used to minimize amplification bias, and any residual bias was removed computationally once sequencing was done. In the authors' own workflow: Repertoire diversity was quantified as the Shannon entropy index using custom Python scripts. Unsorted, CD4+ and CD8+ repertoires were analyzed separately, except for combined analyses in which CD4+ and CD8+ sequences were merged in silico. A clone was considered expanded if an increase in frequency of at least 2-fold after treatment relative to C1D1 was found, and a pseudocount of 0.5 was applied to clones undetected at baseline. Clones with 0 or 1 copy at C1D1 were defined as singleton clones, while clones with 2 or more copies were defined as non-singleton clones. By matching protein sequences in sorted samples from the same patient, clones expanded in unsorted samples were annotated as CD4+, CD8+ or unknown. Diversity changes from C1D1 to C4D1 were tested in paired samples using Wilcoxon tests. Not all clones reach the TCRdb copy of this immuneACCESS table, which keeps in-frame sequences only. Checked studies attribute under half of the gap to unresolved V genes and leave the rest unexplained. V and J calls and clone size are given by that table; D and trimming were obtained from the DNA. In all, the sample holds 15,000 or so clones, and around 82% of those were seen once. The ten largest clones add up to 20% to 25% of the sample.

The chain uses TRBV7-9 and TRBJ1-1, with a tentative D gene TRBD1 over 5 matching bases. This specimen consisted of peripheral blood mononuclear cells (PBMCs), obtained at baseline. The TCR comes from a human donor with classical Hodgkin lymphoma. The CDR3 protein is CASSLWIPQGNTEAFF. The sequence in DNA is TGTGCCAGCAGCTTATGGATCCCTCAGGGTAACACTGAAGCTTTCTTT.